The next 32 T cell receptor beta chains were all read from a single sample in a study of immune heterogeneity within non-small cell lung tumors. TCR beta CDR3 was amplified by multiplex PCR using 32 V and 13 J primers. Using its own MiXCR run on the multiplex PCR reads, TCRdb lists one record per CDR3 protein. The sample consists of 15,000 or so distinct CDR3 sequences, less than 35% of them appearing once. The authors used around 590 ng of bulk tumor genomic DNA per sample as template. Far-apart biopsies, several per primary tumor, were taken during surgery. Newly diagnosed with untreated non-small cell lung cancer, the patients underwent curative surgery. The sample consisted of lung tumor tissue. The receptors stem from a man in his forties or fifties with non-small cell lung cancer.

This clonotype was counted a few times. This sequence joins TRBV2 and TRBJ2-5; either TRBD1 or TRBD2 may fit D (5 bases each). Per germline, CDR1 SNHLY and CDR2 FYNNEI. The germline V and J ends were trimmed by 3 bases and 2 bases, with 16 bases remaining between them. The CDR3 consists of 16 residues. The CDR3 region is CASSDSVGRQQETQYF. DNA of the CDR3: TGTGCCAGCAGTGATTCCGTGGGACGGCAGCAAGAGACCCAGTACTTC.

Regarding this clonotype: A much larger clone differs from this one at a single base, so this may be a read error. CDR3: CIAWGQKLYEQYF. DNA of the CDR3: TGCATTGCCTGGGGACAAAAATTATACGAGCAGTACTTC. This chain connects TRBV20-1 to TRBJ2-7; TRBD1 is a possible D gene (6 bases). Per the germline V gene, CDR1 is DFQATT and CDR2 is SNEGSKA (reference sequence). The CDR3 covers 13 residues.

This clonotype is judged medium-sized. This sequence joins TRBV12-5 and TRBJ1-3; TRBD1 is a possible D gene (5 bases). CDR3 length equals 13 residues. The germline V and J ends were trimmed by 6 bases and 2 bases, with 8 bases remaining between them. CDR1 LGHNT and CDR2 FRNRAP come from the germline V gene. CDR3 sequence: CASGLGAGNTIYF. The CDR3 DNA sequence: TGTGCTAGTGGACTGGGGGCTGGAAACACCATATATTTT.

This clonotype was found a few times. V is TRBV7-8 and J is TRBJ2-1, with 12 nucleotides matching TRBD2. V trimming: 3 bases; J trimming: 3 bases; junction bases outside the gene matches: 3. The CDR3 extends over 16 amino acids. From germline, CDR1 is SGHVS and CDR2 FQNEAQ. The CDR3 nucleotides read TGTGCCAGCAGCTTGGGACTAGCGGGTGGCTACAATGAGCAGTTCTTC. It translates to CASSLGLAGGYNEQFF.

This clonotype was counted many times. The chain carries TRBV6-1 and TRBJ1-5, with D unresolved. Germline V gives CDR1 MNHNS, CDR2 SASEGT. This CDR3 has 13 residues. V lost 6 bases and J 4 bases, leaving 10 bases between the germline ends. The CDR3 is CASRRANNQPQHF. In DNA, the CDR3 is TGTGCCAGCAGGAGGGCAAATAATCAGCCCCAGCATTTT.

This clonotype is classed as medium-sized. CDR3: CASSLDDSVRSPLHF. For the CDR3, the DNA is TGCGCCAGCAGCTTGGACGACTCGGTTCGTTCACCCCTCCACTTT. The V and J genes are TRBV5-1 and TRBJ1-6, with D unclear. Germline loops: CDR1 SGHRS, CDR2 YFSETQ. The V end was cut by 0 bases, the J end by 9 bases, with 13 bases between. The CDR3 runs to 15 residues.

This clonotype was found many times. The rearrangement joins TRBV7-2 to TRBJ2-1; 8 bases agree with TRBD2. The V and J ends lost 2 bases and 8 bases, in that order; junction bases with no gene match: 26. Looked up from germline, CDR1 is SGHTA and CDR2 is FQGNSA. There are 21 residues in the CDR3. The CDR3 loop reads CASSLISRIEVAGPVIDEQFF. The CDR3 bases are TGTGCCAGCAGCTTAATCTCCCGGATCGAGGTAGCGGGGCCGGTGATCGATGAGCAGTTCTTC.

The chain uses TRBV4-2 and TRBJ1-1, with D possibly matching TRBD1 (5 bases). Germline V gene lookup returns CDR1 LGHNA and CDR2 YNFKEQ. This CDR3 spans 13 amino acids. V was clipped by 4 bases and J by 4 bases, with 10 bases between them. CDR3 residues: CASSPGHSTEAFF. Written as DNA, the CDR3 is TGTGCCAGCAGCCCCGGACATTCCACTGAAGCTTTCTTT.

A remark on this clonotype: Possible read error: a much larger clone is one base away. This sequence joins TRBV30 and TRBJ1-3; D not certain. The CDR3 contains 12 residues. V shed 4 bases and J shed 9 bases, with 13 bases lying between them. CDR1 is GTSNPN, CDR2 SVGIG, per germline (reference sequence). The CDR3 region is CAWTKSWGTIYF. The CDR3 nucleotides are TGTGCCTGGACCAAGTCCTGGGGCACCATATATTTT.

This clonotype was seen at least ten times. The chain joins TRBV7-3 to TRBJ1-3; D is unclear. The CDR3 length is 12 residues. Trimming left V 3 bases short and J 0 bases short, with 0 bases between. Germline V lookup: CDR1 SGHTA, CDR2 FQGTGA. The CDR3 sequence is CASSFSGNTIYF. Written as DNA, the CDR3 is TGTGCCAGCAGCTTCTCTGGAAACACCATATATTTT. The full variable domain, with the rest looked up from reference TRBV7-3 and TRBJ1-3, is GAGVSQTPSNKVTEKGKYVELRCDPISGHTALYWYRQSLGQGPEFLIYFQGTGAADDSGLPNDRFFAVRPEGSVSTLKIQRTERGDSAVYLCASSFSGNTIYFGEGSWLTVV.

This clonotype was observed many times. In nucleotides, the CDR3 is TGTGCCACCCACTGGACGGGGCGGAATAGCAATCAGCCCCAGCATTTT. Protein product: CATHWTGRNSNQPQHF. The rearrangement links TRBV19 to TRBJ1-5; the D gene is possibly TRBD1 (5 bases). V was shortened by 10 bases and J by 0 bases, with 19 bases between the two germline ends. Germline CDR1 and CDR2: LNHDA and SQIVND (reference sequence). The CDR3 sequence is 16 residues long.

This clonotype ranks as medium-sized (0.01 to 0.1%). The J gene is TRBJ2-7, the V gene TRBV4-3; a weak D match, TRBD2 (6 bases). Trimming took off 0 bases at V and 4 bases at J, with 16 bases between the two ends. The germline V gene has CDR1 LGHNA and CDR2 YSLEER. The CDR3 has 16 amino acids. CDR3 sequence: CASSQDFGSGGYEQYF. CDR3 sequence (DNA): TGCGCCAGCAGCCAAGACTTCGGGAGCGGAGGATACGAGCAGTACTTC.

This clonotype was counted once. The junction differs from germline at one of its ends, possibly a read error. The gene calls are TRBV11-2 and TRBJ2-1; D is unresolved. The CDR3 covers 15 residues. The germline V gene has CDR1 SGHAT and CDR2 FQNNGV. This CDR3 is CASSLGSSSYNEQLF. As DNA, the CDR3 is TGTGCCAGCAGCTTAGGGAGTAGCTCCTACAATGAGCAGTTATTC.

CDR3 in amino acids: CASSSDSLYGYTF. As DNA, the CDR3 is TGTGCCAGCAGTTCGGACAGTCTTTATGGCTACACCTTC. The V call is TRBV2, the J call TRBJ1-2; D perhaps matches TRBD1 (6 bases). The CDR3 totals 13 residues. Trimming stripped 5 bases from V and 5 bases from J, with 12 bases between. The germline gives CDR1 SNHLY, CDR2 FYNNEI.

This sequence joins TRBV29-1 and TRBJ1-1, with D possibly matching TRBD1 (6 bases). Germline CDR1 SQVTM, CDR2 ANQGSEA. Trimming pared 4 bases from V and 6 bases from J, leaving 15 bases between. The CDR3 is 13 residues long. The CDR3 spells CSVGDTASSEAFF. The CDR3 DNA reads TGCAGCGTTGGGGACACCGCTTCGTCTGAAGCTTTCTTT.

This clonotype was recorded many times. V usage is TRBV6-1 and J usage is TRBJ2-3, with 9 bases lining up with TRBD1. With 3 bases clipped from V and 4 bases from J, the junction kept 8 bases outside the gene matches. CDR3 length equals 16 residues. Per germline, CDR1 MNHNS and CDR2 SASEGT. CDR3 region: CASSERARTGADTQYF. CDR3 sequence (DNA): TGTGCCAGCAGTGAGAGGGCCCGGACAGGGGCAGATACGCAGTATTTT.

In this sample, this clonotype turned up a few times. The chain couples TRBV3-1 to TRBJ2-1, with 8 bases matching TRBD1. The germline V gene has CDR1 LGHDT and CDR2 YNNKEL (reference sequence). The junction had 6 bases not matched to a gene; V was cut back by 1 base and J by 4 bases. The CDR3 has 16 amino acids. CDR3 residues: CASSQGGTGLYNEQFF. The CDR3 region has the DNA TGTGCCAGCAGCCAAGGCGGGACAGGACTTTACAATGAGCAGTTCTTC.

Judged by abundance, this clonotype is medium-sized (0.01 to 0.1%). This chain uses TRBV2 with TRBJ1-5, with D tentatively TRBD1 (5 bases). V was trimmed by 1 base and J by 7 bases, leaving 11 bases between them. This CDR3 is 14 amino acids long. CDR1 and CDR2 (germline): SNHLY, FYNNEI. CDR3 coding DNA: TGTGCCAGCAGTGAAGGCGGCAGGGTCCAGCCCCAGCATTTT. This translates into CASSEGGRVQPQHF.

This clonotype was seen ten or more times. The V call is TRBV3-1, the J call TRBJ2-1; D possibly uses TRBD1 or TRBD2 (5 bases each). Per the germline V gene, CDR1 is LGHDT and CDR2 is YNNKEL (reference sequence). Deletions cut 4 bases from V and 0 bases from J, with 19 bases between. There are 18 residues in the CDR3. The DNA for the CDR3 is TGTGCCAGCAGCCCAAGGGACCGGGGCCAAAGCTCCTACAATGAGCAGTTCTTC. It specifies CASSPRDRGQSSYNEQFF.

The rearrangement uses TRBV18 and TRBJ2-1; 11 bases are shared with TRBD2. CDR3 size: 16 residues. From germline, CDR1 is KGHSH and CDR2 LQKENI. Trimming cost V 4 bases and J 0 bases; bases outside gene matches: 2. The CDR3 DNA reads TGTGCCAGCTCACTTACTAGCGGGAGCTCCTACAATGAGCAGTTCTTC. This codes for CASSLTSGSSYNEQFF.

By share of the sample, this clonotype is medium-sized. The chain carries TRBV19 and TRBJ2-7; 8 bases fit TRBD1. Germline values: CDR1 LNHDA, CDR2 SQIVND (reference sequence). V lost 3 bases and J lost 3; bases outside the gene matches: 7. The CDR3 sequence is 15 residues long. The CDR3 coding sequence is TGTGCCAGTAGTATTTCGACAGGGGTTAACTACGAGCAGTACTTC. This encodes CASSISTGVNYEQYF.

About this clonotype: This sequence may be a read error, since a much larger clone differs from it by one base. The rearrangement links TRBV20-1 to TRBJ2-3, with 7 bases identical to TRBD1. V gave up 4 bases and J gave up 1 base; unmatched junction bases: 5. This CDR3 contains 14 residues. Germline CDR1 is DFQATT and CDR2 is SNEGSKA (reference sequence). The CDR3 here is CSAKTGYGTDTQYF. For the CDR3, the DNA is TGCAGTGCTAAGACAGGGTACGGCACAGATACGCAGTATTTT.

This clonotype is medium-sized. The chain uses TRBV2 and TRBJ1-2, with 10 bases identical to TRBD1. Germline assignment: CDR1 SNHLY and CDR2 FYNNEI. The CDR3 extends over 14 amino acids. V was pared by 7 bases and J by 6 bases, with 8 bases of the junction left unmatched. The CDR3 bases are TGTGCCAGCACCAAAGACAGGGGGCAGGATGGCTACACCTTC. Amino acid sequence: CASTKDRGQDGYTF.

This clonotype was found many times. The rearrangement joins TRBV20-1 to TRBJ1-6; TRBD1 agrees at 8 bases. With V trimmed by 2 bases and J by 3 bases, 6 bases remained unmatched. The CDR3 is 16 residues long. Per germline, CDR1 DFQATT and CDR2 SNEGSKA (reference sequence). The CDR3 region has the DNA TGCAGTGCTAGACTACCGGGACAGGACTATAATTCACCCCTCCACTTT. Residues: CSARLPGQDYNSPLHF.

This clonotype is judged medium-sized. The gene calls are TRBV3-1 and TRBJ1-2; 10 nucleotides agree with TRBD1. Germline V gene lookup returns CDR1 LGHDT and CDR2 YNNKEL (reference sequence). V lost 5 bases and J lost 4; bases outside the gene matches: 10. The CDR3 extends over 16 amino acids. The CDR3 reads CASSEPPGQGIYGYTF. The DNA of the CDR3 is TGTGCCAGCAGCGAGCCTCCGGGACAGGGGATCTATGGCTACACCTTC.

As to this clonotype: This may be a read error: a much more frequent sequence differs by one nucleotide. The J gene is TRBJ1-1, the V gene TRBV12-3 or TRBV12-4; no firm D call. Trimming pared 6 bases from V and 0 bases from J, leaving 17 bases between. The CDR3 sequence is 16 residues long. The CDR3 bases are TGTGCCAGCAGGCTATTTTCCTGCCGGTTGAACACTGAAGCTTTCTTT. Translation gives CASRLFSCRLNTEAFF.

This clonotype was counted only a few times. The rearrangement joins TRBV11-3 to TRBJ2-3; D remains ambiguous. The CDR3 has 15 amino acids. The V and J ends lost 5 bases and 1 base respectively, with 13 bases between them. The germline CDR1 and CDR2 sequences are SGHNT and YENEEA. CDR3 sequence: CASSPRERGTDTQYF. CDR3 DNA sequence: TGTGCCAGCAGCCCTCGTGAGCGCGGCACAGATACGCAGTATTTT.

By frequency in the sample, this clonotype is medium-sized. The V and J genes are TRBV19 and TRBJ2-1; 7 bases fit TRBD1. CDR3 size: 16 residues. Losses at the gene ends were 4 bases for V and 5 bases for J; bases not matched to a gene: 11. From germline, CDR1 is LNHDA and CDR2 SQIVND (reference sequence). CDR3 nucleotides: TGTGCCAGTAGTACCCTACGGGACAGAAGGAACAATGAGCAGTTCTTC. Translation: CASSTLRDRRNNEQFF. Supplemented by reference TRBV19 and TRBJ2-1, the full variable domain reads DGGITQSPKYLFRKEGQNVTLSCEQNLNHDAMYWYRQDPGQGLRLIYYSQIVNDFQKGDIAEGYSVSREKKESFPLTVTSAQKNPTAFYLCASSTLRDRRNNEQFFGPGTRLTVL.

The rearrangement joins TRBV4-2 to TRBJ2-2; D is uncertain. Trimming cost V 1 base and J 7 bases, with 7 bases left between them. Germline CDR1 LGHNA, CDR2 YNFKEQ. CDR3 size: 13 residues. The CDR3 DNA follows: TGTGCCAGCAGCCAAGCCGGTGGCGGGGAGCTGTTTTTT. Translation gives CASSQAGGGELFF.

Details on this clonotype: A clone one base away is much larger, so this may be a read error. The V and J genes are TRBV18 and TRBJ2-7; possibly TRBD1 for D (5 bases). CDR3 length: 14 amino acids. Germline V gene sequence: CDR1 KGHSH, CDR2 LQKENI. The V gene lost 6 bases and the J gene lost 6 bases, with 18 bases spanning the gap. CDR3 bases: TGTGCCAGCTCCGACCCAGGGTTACAGTCCGAGCAGTACTTC. Encoded protein: CASSDPGLQSEQYF.

Regarding this clonotype: This may be a read error, as it is one base from a much larger clone. As the CDR3 is not closed by the conserved phenylalanine or tryptophan, this likely results from a read error. This sequence joins TRBV3-1 and TRBJ2-7; 9 positions match TRBD1. V lost 0 bases to trimming and J lost 6 bases; unmatched junction nucleotides: 6. The CDR3 runs 15 residues. Germline lookup yields CDR1 LGHDT and CDR2 YNNKEL (reference sequence). The CDR3 is CASSQDLTGGAEQYL. DNA for the CDR3: TGTGCCAGCAGCCAAGATCTGACAGGGGGGGCCGAGCAGTACCTC.

The chain employs TRBV5-4 and TRBJ2-7; 11 bases match TRBD2. Germline loops: CDR1 SGHNT, CDR2 YYREEE (reference sequence). This CDR3 contains 16 residues. The junction had 12 bases not matched to a gene; V was cut back by 7 bases and J by 3 bases. The CDR3 protein is CASYSGTSGAYYEQYF. CDR3 in DNA: TGTGCCAGCTACTCCGGGACTAGCGGAGCTTACTACGAGCAGTACTTC.